This passage covers 8 T cell receptor beta chains from one sample sequenced in a study of cytomegalovirus exposure and HLA in healthy donors. A multiplex PCR was run with 60 Vbeta primers and 13 Jbeta primers. TCRdb's table, derived via immunoSEQ multiplex PCR, lists solely in-frame clones and lacks some. The sample records 150,000 or so clones, about 70% being singletons. What was sequenced was PBMCs. The receptor set was obtained from a man aged 18 to 30 in good health and CMV-seronegative.

The chain links TRBV4-2 to TRBJ2-2, with D perhaps TRBD2 (5 bases). V was shortened by 4 bases and J by 1 base, with 7 bases between the two germline ends. The V gene's germline CDR1 is LGHNA and CDR2 YNFKEQ. This CDR3 is 14 amino acids long. DNA for the CDR3: TGTGCCAGCAGCCCCGGGATGAACACCGGGGAGCTGTTTTTT. It codes for CASSPGMNTGELFF.

J is TRBJ2-5 and V is TRBV28; possible D gene TRBD2, 6 bases. V was shortened by 5 bases and J by 7 bases, with 14 bases between the two germline ends. Germline V lookup: CDR1 MDHEN, CDR2 SYDVKM. This CDR3 is 13 amino acids long. CDR3 in DNA: TGTGCCAGCAGTCGGGACTTCCCTGGGACCCAGTACTTC. Translation gives CASSRDFPGTQYF.

In its sample, this clone was seen once. The chain links TRBV10-3 to TRBJ2-7; D is unclear. The CDR3 spans 14 residues. The V end lost 3 bases, the J end lost 5 bases, and 14 bases lay between the germline ends. Germline V lookup: CDR1 ENHRY, CDR2 SYGVKD. This CDR3 reads CAISDVQVVNEQYF. The CDR3 DNA sequence: TGTGCCATCAGTGATGTACAAGTGGTAAACGAGCAGTACTTC.

This clone has just a few counts. For the CDR3, the DNA is TGCGCCAGCAGCCCACGGACAGGCAAGTACTTC. Protein: CASSPRTGKYF. This chain connects TRBV4-3 to TRBJ2-5, with 7 bases aligning to TRBD1. In germline, CDR1 is LGHNA, CDR2 YSLEER. The CDR3 is 11 residues long. The V gene end was trimmed by 4 bases and the J gene end by 12 bases; junction bases not matched to a gene: 5.

V gene TRBV5-6 combines with J gene TRBJ2-7; 7 nucleotides match TRBD1. Trimming cost V 4 bases and J 1 base; bases outside gene matches: 11. In germline, CDR1 is SGHDT, CDR2 YYEEEE. This CDR3 comprises 16 residues. CDR3 sequence: CASSLQGQPPSYEQYF. CDR3 DNA: TGTGCCAGCAGCCTTCAGGGACAGCCACCATCCTACGAGCAGTACTTC. Variable domain in full (rest from reference TRBV5-6 and TRBJ2-7): DAGVTQSPTHLIKTRGQQVTLRCSPKSGHDTVSWYQQALGQGPQFIFQYYEEEERQRGNFPDRFSGHQFPNYSSELNVNALLLGDSALYLCASSLQGQPPSYEQYFGPGTRLTVT.

The chain carries TRBV11-2 and TRBJ1-2; tentatively, D is TRBD1 (5 bases). Germline V gene lookup returns CDR1 SGHAT and CDR2 FQNNGV. V was clipped by 0 bases and J by 4 bases, with 9 bases between them. This CDR3 region has 14 residues. CDR3 protein: CASSLEYRFYGYTF. In DNA form, the CDR3 reads TGTGCCAGCAGCTTAGAGTACAGGTTCTATGGCTACACCTTC.

A few counts support this clone. The CDR3 sequence: CASSARGTSGGKQFF. As DNA, the CDR3 is TGTGCCAGCAGCGCGAGGGGGACTAGCGGGGGTAAGCAGTTCTTC. V usage is TRBV7-2 and J usage is TRBJ2-1, with TRBD2 matching 14 bases. With 5 bases clipped from V and 11 bases from J, the junction kept 8 bases outside the gene matches. This CDR3 contains 15 residues. CDR1 SGHTA and CDR2 FQGNSA come from the germline V gene.

The CDR3 sequence is CASSSGQVVSEAFF. CDR3 in DNA: TGTGCCAGCAGTTCGGGACAGGTTGTATCTGAAGCTTTCTTT. The chain employs TRBV27 and TRBJ1-1; TRBD1 agrees at 8 bases. CDR1 and CDR2 from the germline V gene are MNHEY and SMNVEV (reference sequence). Germline trimming cut 4 bases from V and 6 bases from J; bases unmatched to any gene: 7. The CDR3 spans 14 residues.